The clone carrying this T cell receptor beta chain appeared a few times. Its antigen remains unknown. The V gene's germline CDR1 is SGHRS and CDR2 YFSETQ. V was shortened by 3 bases and J by 0 bases, with 16 bases between the two germline ends. The CDR3 has 17 residues. This entry comes from a study of CD8+ T cells in alopecia areata. About the study: Treated patients were given oral tofacitinib, which was dosed at 5 to 10 mg twice daily.

Sequencing templates came from extracted RNA that was reverse transcribed into cDNA. Clones were read by immunoSEQ multiplex PCR, and TCRdb kept only the in-frame ones, dropping some. The table has hundreds of thousands of clones, 67% seen once. Overall study results and limits: Relative to normal scalp, lesional scalp, especially alopecia totalis/universalis, showed higher clonality. Scalp samples also contribute reads from the resident alphabeta T cells found in normal skin.

The sample consisted of CD4+ T cells sorted from blood, taken at week 0. The genes are TRBV5-1 and TRBJ2-1, with a possible D match to TRBD2 (6 bases). The clonotype originates from a human donor with alopecia areata. The CDR3 loop reads CASSSSAGMSSYNEQFF. The CDR3 nucleotides are TGCGCCAGCAGCTCGTCGGCGGGGATGAGCTCCTACAATGAGCAGTTCTTC.